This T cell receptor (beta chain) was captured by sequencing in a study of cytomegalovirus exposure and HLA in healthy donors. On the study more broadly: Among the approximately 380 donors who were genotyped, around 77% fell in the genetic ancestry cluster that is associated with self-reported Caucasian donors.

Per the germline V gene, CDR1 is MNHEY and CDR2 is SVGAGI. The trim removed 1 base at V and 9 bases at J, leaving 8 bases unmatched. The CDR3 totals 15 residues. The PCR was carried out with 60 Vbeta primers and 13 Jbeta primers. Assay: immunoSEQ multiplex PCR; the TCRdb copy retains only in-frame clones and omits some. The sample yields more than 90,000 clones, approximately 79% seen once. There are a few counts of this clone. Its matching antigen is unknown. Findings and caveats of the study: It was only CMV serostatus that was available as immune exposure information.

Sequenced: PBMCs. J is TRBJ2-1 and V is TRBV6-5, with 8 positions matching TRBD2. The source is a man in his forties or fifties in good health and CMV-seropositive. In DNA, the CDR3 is TGTGCCAGCAGTTACTTCACCGGGACTAGTAGTGAGCAGTTCTTC. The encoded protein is CASSYFTGTSSEQFF.